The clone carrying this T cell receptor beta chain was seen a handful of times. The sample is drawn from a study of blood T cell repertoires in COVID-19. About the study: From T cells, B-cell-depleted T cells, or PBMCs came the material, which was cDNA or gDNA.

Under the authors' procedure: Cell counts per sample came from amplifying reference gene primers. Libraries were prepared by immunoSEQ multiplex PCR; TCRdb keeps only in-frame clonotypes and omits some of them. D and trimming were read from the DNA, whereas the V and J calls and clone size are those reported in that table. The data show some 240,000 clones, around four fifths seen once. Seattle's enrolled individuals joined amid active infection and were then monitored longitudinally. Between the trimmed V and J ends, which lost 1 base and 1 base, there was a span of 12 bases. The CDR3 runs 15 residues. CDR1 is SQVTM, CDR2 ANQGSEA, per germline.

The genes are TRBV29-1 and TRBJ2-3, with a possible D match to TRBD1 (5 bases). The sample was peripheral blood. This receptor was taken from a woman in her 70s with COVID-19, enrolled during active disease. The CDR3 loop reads CSVEGGARGTDTQYF. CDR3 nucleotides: TGCAGCGTTGAAGGTGGGGCGCGAGGCACAGATACGCAGTATTTT.